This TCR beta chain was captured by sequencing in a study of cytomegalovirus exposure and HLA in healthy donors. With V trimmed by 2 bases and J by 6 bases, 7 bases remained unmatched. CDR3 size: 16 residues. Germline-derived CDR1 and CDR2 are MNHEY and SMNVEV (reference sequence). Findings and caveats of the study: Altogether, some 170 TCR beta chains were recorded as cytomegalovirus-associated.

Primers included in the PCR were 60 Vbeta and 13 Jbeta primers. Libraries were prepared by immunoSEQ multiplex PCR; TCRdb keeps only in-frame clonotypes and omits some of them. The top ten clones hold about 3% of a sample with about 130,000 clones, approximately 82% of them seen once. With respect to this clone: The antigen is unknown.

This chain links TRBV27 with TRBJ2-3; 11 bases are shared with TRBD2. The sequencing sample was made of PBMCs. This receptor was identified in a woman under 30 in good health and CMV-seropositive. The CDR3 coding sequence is TGTGCCAGCAGTTTAAGTAGCGGGGGGGCATGGGATACGCAGTATTTT. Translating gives CASSLSSGGAWDTQYF.